Listed here are 25 T cell receptor beta chains from one sample, sequenced in a study of identical twins. From the 5' RACE reads, TCRdb called clonotypes with MiXCR, one entry per CDR3 protein. The sample has 350,000 to 600,000 distinct CDR3 sequences, around 14% seen once. These same records also appear under a second study, on yellow fever vaccine responses in identical twins.

Sequencing was performed on CD4+ T cells sorted from blood. Receptors were obtained from a woman aged 18-29 years in good health.

This clonotype was detected only a few times. This chain joins TRBV28 and TRBJ1-2, with 8 nucleotides matching TRBD1. This CDR3 spans 16 amino acids. J was trimmed by 7 bases and V by 6 bases; bases with no gene match: 16. Germline V CDR1 and CDR2: MDHEN, SYDVKM. This CDR3 is CASSPTGELSVSGYTF. The CDR3 coding sequence is TGTGCCAGCAGCCCGACAGGGGAGCTGTCCGTCAGTGGCTACACCTTC.

In its sample, this clonotype was seen a few times. The rearrangement uses TRBV28 and TRBJ2-7; no clear D. V shed 4 bases and J shed 6 bases, with 13 bases lying between them. The CDR3 spans 13 residues. The germline V gene encodes CDR1 MDHEN and CDR2 SYDVKM. CDR3 coding DNA: TGTGCCAGCAGTTCCCCGGGTGCGAGCGAGCAGTACTTC. Translated, it gives CASSSPGASEQYF.

This clonotype occurred a few times. The chain links TRBV21-1 to TRBJ2-5. TRBV21-1 is an annotated pseudogene. The CDR3 consists of 18 residues. Written as DNA, the CDR3 is TGTGCCAGCAGCAAAGGGTGCCTTAGGAACACTTACCAAGAGACCCAGTACTTC. The encoded protein is CASSKGCLRNTYQETQYF.

The chain couples TRBV5-1 to TRBJ2-3; the D is unclear. Trimming cost V 4 bases and J 3 bases, with 15 bases left between them. This CDR3 is built from 15 residues. The germline gives CDR1 SGHRS, CDR2 YFSETQ. CDR3 region: CASSPKKGLTDTQYF. In DNA form, the CDR3 reads TGCGCCAGCAGCCCTAAGAAAGGTCTTACAGATACGCAGTATTTT.

The V and J genes are TRBV19 and TRBJ2-7; no reliable D call. Germline-derived CDR1 and CDR2 are LNHDA and SQIVND (reference sequence). There are 12 residues in the CDR3. Between the trimmed V and J ends, which lost 5 bases and 7 bases, there was a span of 12 bases. The CDR3 nucleotides are TGTGCCAGTAGTCGAACTCGAGAAGAGCAGTACTTC. Protein sequence: CASSRTREEQYF.

This clonotype was seen a handful of times. J is TRBJ2-3 and V is TRBV7-2; 12 nucleotides agree with TRBD2. The CDR3 is 16 residues long. CDR1 is SGHTA and CDR2 is FQGNSA in the germline V gene. Unmatched junction bases numbered 4, after V lost 1 base and J lost 5 bases. CDR3 sequence: CASSLGLAGAQDTQYF. In nucleotides, the CDR3 is TGTGCCAGCAGCTTAGGACTAGCGGGAGCTCAAGATACGCAGTATTTT.

CDR3 sequence: CASRSDRDRENEQYF. CDR3 bases: TGTGCCAGCAGAAGTGACCGGGACAGGGAAAACGAGCAGTACTTC. The V gene is TRBV28, the J gene TRBJ2-7; 9 positions match TRBD1. Per germline, CDR1 MDHEN and CDR2 SYDVKM. V lost 6 bases to trimming and J lost 5 bases; unmatched junction nucleotides: 11. There are 15 residues in the CDR3.

The chain couples TRBV27 to TRBJ1-1; D is undetermined. Trimming took 2 bases from V and 11 from J, leaving 12 bases between them. CDR1 is MNHEY and CDR2 is SMNVEV in the germline V gene (reference sequence). There are 12 residues in the CDR3. CDR3 residues: CASSLRGGSAFF. The CDR3 nucleotides read TGTGCCAGCAGTTTACGCGGCGGATCGGCTTTCTTT.

The chain uses TRBV7-9 and TRBJ1-5; 9 bases agree with TRBD1. This CDR3 is built from 16 residues. With 4 bases clipped from V and 3 bases from J, the junction kept 7 bases outside the gene matches. Germline CDR1 is SEHNR and CDR2 is FQNEAQ (reference sequence). The CDR3 bases are TGTGCCAGCAGCTCGGGACAGGGTGGCTTCAATCAGCCCCAGCATTTT. As protein: CASSSGQGGFNQPQHF.

This chain joins TRBV11-3 and TRBJ2-3, with unresolved D. V lost 2 bases to trimming and J lost 0 bases, with 3 bases between them. Germline V CDR1 and CDR2: SGHNT, YENEEA. This CDR3 has 13 residues. The CDR3 DNA reads as TGTGCCAGCAGCTTATTTAGCACAGATACGCAGTATTTT. This gives the protein CASSLFSTDTQYF.

V gene TRBV12-5 combines with J gene TRBJ2-7, with 9 bases identical to TRBD2. The CDR3 is 16 residues long. Germline-derived CDR1 and CDR2 are LGHNT and FRNRAP. Unmatched junction bases numbered 7, after V lost 2 bases and J lost 2 bases. The CDR3 bases are TGTGCTAGTGGTTTGATCCTTAGCGGGGGCCCCTACGAGCAGTACTTC. As protein: CASGLILSGGPYEQYF.

The sample holds a few counts of this clonotype. This chain connects TRBV3-1 to TRBJ1-4; D is unresolved. The V end was cut by 4 bases, the J end by 4 bases, with 7 bases between. Germline values: CDR1 LGHDT, CDR2 YNNKEL (reference sequence). The CDR3 extends over 13 amino acids. DNA for the CDR3: TGTGCCAGCAGCCCGGTCCTTAATGAAAAACTGTTTTTT. It yields the protein CASSPVLNEKLFF.

This clonotype was observed many times. The V call is TRBV10-3, the J call TRBJ2-7; unclear D gene. The CDR3 sequence is 12 residues long. Germline-derived CDR1 and CDR2 are ENHRY and SYGVKD. V lost 10 bases to trimming and J lost 3 bases, with 13 bases between them. The CDR3 region is CATKGSDYEQYF. The CDR3 DNA follows: TGTGCCACCAAAGGCTCCGACTACGAGCAGTACTTC.

This clonotype was recorded a few times. V usage is TRBV5-1 and J usage is TRBJ2-3; 7 bases match TRBD1. With 4 bases clipped from V and 0 bases from J, the junction kept 8 bases outside the gene matches. Per germline, CDR1 SGHRS and CDR2 YFSETQ. There are 16 residues in the CDR3. CDR3: CASSLGTVSSTDTQYF. The CDR3 bases are TGCGCCAGCAGCCTCGGGACAGTTTCTAGCACAGATACGCAGTATTTT.

This clonotype has at least ten counts. This chain connects TRBV29-1 to TRBJ2-4, with D hard to call. The germline V and J ends were trimmed by 6 bases and 8 bases, with 14 bases remaining between them. From germline, CDR1 is SQVTM and CDR2 ANQGSEA. This CDR3 spans 12 amino acids. DNA of the CDR3: TGCAGCGTCATCCTAGGCGTTGACATTCAGTACTTC. Encoded protein: CSVILGVDIQYF.

The rearrangement joins TRBV3-1 to TRBJ1-5; weak D call: TRBD1 (5 bases). V lost 4 bases to trimming and J lost 2 bases, with 12 bases between them. The CDR3 extends over 15 amino acids. Germline V CDR1 and CDR2: LGHDT, YNNKEL (reference sequence). The chain's CDR3 is CASSPGRGGNQPQHF. Written as DNA, the CDR3 is TGTGCCAGCAGCCCCGGGAGGGGTGGCAATCAGCCCCAGCATTTT.

This chain uses TRBV25-1 with TRBJ1-1, with TRBD1 matching 8 bases. The trim removed 6 bases at V and 5 bases at J, leaving 8 bases unmatched. The CDR3 runs to 14 residues. Germline loops: CDR1 MGHDK, CDR2 SYGVNS. CDR3 in amino acids: CASRRQGTYTEAFF. CDR3 in DNA: TGTGCCAGCAGACGACAGGGGACTTATACTGAAGCTTTCTTT.

The V call is TRBV7-3, the J call TRBJ2-3; D not certain. The CDR3 extends over 14 amino acids. Germline CDR1 SGHTA, CDR2 FQGTGA. Trimming took 1 base from V and 5 from J, leaving 10 bases between them. The CDR3 DNA sequence: TGTGCCAGCAGCTTAATAGGGCCGCTAGATACGCAGTATTTT. It codes for CASSLIGPLDTQYF. The whole variable domain, remainder taken from reference TRBV7-3 and TRBJ2-3, is GAGVSQTPSNKVTEKGKYVELRCDPISGHTALYWYRQSLGQGPEFLIYFQGTGAADDSGLPNDRFFAVRPEGSVSTLKIQRTERGDSAVYLCASSLIGPLDTQYFGPGTRLTVL.

The chain couples TRBV2 to TRBJ2-3; D is perhaps TRBD1 (6 bases). The V gene lost 6 bases and the J gene lost 0 bases, with 7 bases spanning the gap. The CDR3 covers 13 residues. The germline V gene has CDR1 SNHLY and CDR2 FYNNEI. CDR3 loop: CASRGQSTDTQYF. The CDR3 DNA reads TGTGCCAGCAGGGGACAAAGCACAGATACGCAGTATTTT.

This clonotype has a handful of counts. V usage is TRBV6-2 or TRBV6-3 and J usage is TRBJ2-1; 9 nucleotides align to TRBD2. The CDR3 is made up of 15 amino acids. The V gene's germline CDR1 is MNHEY and CDR2 SVGEGT. V dropped 4 bases and J dropped 8; count of bases not matched to a gene: 9. In DNA form, the CDR3 reads TGTGCCAGCAGTTCCGAGCGGGAGGCTATATATGAGCAGTTCTTC. Translation gives CASSSEREAIYEQFF.

The chain is built from TRBV19 and TRBJ2-1; weak D call: TRBD2 (6 bases). V lost 10 bases and J 3 bases, leaving 13 bases between the germline ends. CDR1 and CDR2 from the germline V gene are LNHDA and SQIVND (reference sequence). The CDR3 consists of 13 residues. In DNA form, the CDR3 reads TGTGCCACCATCGGGAGATTCTACAATGAGCAGTTCTTC. Translation: CATIGRFYNEQFF.

The CDR3 nucleotides read TGTGCCAGCAGTGGTGACTATTCTACGCAGTATTTT. Translation: CASSGDYSTQYF. This rearrangement joins TRBV7-2 to TRBJ2-3; D is perhaps TRBD2 (5 bases). This CDR3 spans 12 amino acids. Germline V gene data show CDR1 as SGHTA and CDR2 as FQGNSA. V was pared by 6 bases and J by 8 bases, with 12 bases between. The full variable domain, in which reference TRBV7-2 and TRBJ2-3 provide the parts outside the CDR3, is GAGVSQSPSNKVTEKGKDVELRCDPISGHTALYWYRQSLGQGLEFLIYFQGNSAPDKSGLPSDRFSAERTGGSVSTLTIQRTQQEDSAVYLCASSGDYSTQYFGPGTRLTVL.

This clonotype was seen a handful of times. This chain links TRBV29-1 with TRBJ2-3; 13 bases match TRBD2. This CDR3 contains 14 residues. From germline, CDR1 is SQVTM and CDR2 ANQGSEA. The J segment lost 5 bases and the V segment lost 7 bases, leaving 6 bases of the junction unmatched. CDR3 sequence reads: CSGTSGSVGDTQYF. CDR3 coding DNA: TGCAGCGGGACTAGCGGGAGTGTCGGAGATACGCAGTATTTT.

V gene TRBV29-1 combines with J gene TRBJ2-5; a weak D match, TRBD2 (6 bases). CDR1 and CDR2 from the germline V gene are SQVTM and ANQGSEA. V gave up 7 bases and J gave up 3 bases, with 12 bases separating them. The CDR3 loop spans 12 amino acids. CDR3 protein: CSAVGGKETQYF. CDR3 DNA sequence: TGCAGCGCGGTAGGAGGGAAAGAGACCCAGTACTTC.

V gene TRBV10-3 combines with J gene TRBJ2-5, with 11 bases identical to TRBD2. The CDR3 has 18 residues. Germline V gene lookup returns CDR1 ENHRY and CDR2 SYGVKD. V dropped 2 bases and J dropped 7; count of bases not matched to a gene: 15. The CDR3 here is CAISETLAGGPGSPTQYF. CDR3 in DNA: TGTGCCATCAGTGAGACGCTAGCGGGGGGCCCGGGCTCCCCGACCCAGTACTTC.